The TCR beta chain under discussion was sequenced for a study of memory CD4+ T cells and cytomegalovirus serostatus. Across the whole study: Healthy Belgian adult donors included several CMV-positive and 24 CMV-negative people. Broader study findings: CMV serostatus prediction reached median AUC approximately 0.95, or 0.91 with US-trained model. About 40% of the roughly 150 known CMV-associated TCRbeta sequences appeared in CD4+ memory.

Germline V gives CDR1 MNHEY, CDR2 SMNVEV (reference sequence). CDR3 length: 13 residues. Single viable CD3+CD4+CD8-CD45RO+ cells were sorted as the memory CD4+ T cells. CD4+ T cells were isolated by positive magnetic selection. Of note for this clone: Antigen: not known. One end of the junction varies from germline; a read error may be responsible.

Clones were sequenced by immunoSEQ multiplex PCR, and TCRdb holds only the in-frame ones, with some missing. This table holds about 92,000 clones, approximately 80% found once. The clonotype was recovered from an adult in good health and CMV-seropositive. The V call is TRBV27, the J call TRBJ2-7; a weak D match, TRBD2 (6 bases). Sequences were obtained from memory CD4+ T cells from blood. The CDR3 loop is CASRFAGSREQYF. Written as DNA, the CDR3 is TGTGCCAGCCGTTTCGCGGGATCGAGGGAGCAGTACTTC.